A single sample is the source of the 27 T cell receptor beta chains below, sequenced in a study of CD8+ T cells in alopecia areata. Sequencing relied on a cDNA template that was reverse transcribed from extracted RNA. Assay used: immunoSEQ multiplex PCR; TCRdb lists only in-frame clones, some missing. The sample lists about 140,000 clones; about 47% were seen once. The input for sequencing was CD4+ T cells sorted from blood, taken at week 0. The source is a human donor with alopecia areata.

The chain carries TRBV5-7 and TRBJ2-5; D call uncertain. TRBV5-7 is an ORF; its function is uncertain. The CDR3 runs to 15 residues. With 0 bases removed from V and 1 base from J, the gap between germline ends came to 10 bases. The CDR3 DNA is TGTGCCAGCAGCTTGGCTACAGTGTCCCAAGAGACCCAGTACTTC. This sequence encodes CASSLATVSQETQYF.

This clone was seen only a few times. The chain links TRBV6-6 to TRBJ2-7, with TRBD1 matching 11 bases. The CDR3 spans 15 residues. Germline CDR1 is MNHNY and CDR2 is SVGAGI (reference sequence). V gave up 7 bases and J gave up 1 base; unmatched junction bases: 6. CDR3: CASNAGQGVSYEQYF. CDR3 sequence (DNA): TGTGCCAGCAACGCGGGACAGGGGGTGTCCTACGAGCAGTACTTC.

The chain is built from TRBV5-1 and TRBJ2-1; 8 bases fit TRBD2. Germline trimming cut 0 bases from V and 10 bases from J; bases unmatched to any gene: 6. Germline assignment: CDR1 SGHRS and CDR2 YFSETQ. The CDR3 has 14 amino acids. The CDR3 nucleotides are TGCGCCAGCAGCTTGGATGCGGGAGGCAGGGAGCAGTTCTTC. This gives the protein CASSLDAGGREQFF. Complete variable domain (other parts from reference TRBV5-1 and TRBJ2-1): KAGVTQTPRYLIKTRGQQVTLSCSPISGHRSVSWYQQTPGQGLQFLFEYFSETQRNKGNFPGRFSGRQFSNSRSEMNVSTLELGDSALYLCASSLDAGGREQFFGPGTRLTVL.

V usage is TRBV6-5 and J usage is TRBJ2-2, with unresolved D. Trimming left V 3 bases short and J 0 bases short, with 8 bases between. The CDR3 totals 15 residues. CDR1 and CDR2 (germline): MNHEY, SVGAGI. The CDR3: CASSYGPPNTGELFF. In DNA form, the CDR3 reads TGTGCCAGCAGTTATGGACCACCGAACACCGGGGAGCTGTTTTTT.

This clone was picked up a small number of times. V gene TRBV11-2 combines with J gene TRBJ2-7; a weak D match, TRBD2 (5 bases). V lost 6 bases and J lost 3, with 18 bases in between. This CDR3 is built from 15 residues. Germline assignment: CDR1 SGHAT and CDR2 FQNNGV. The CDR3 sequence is CASSPSAGYLYEQYF. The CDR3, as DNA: TGTGCCAGCAGTCCTTCTGCGGGTTATCTCTACGAGCAGTACTTC.

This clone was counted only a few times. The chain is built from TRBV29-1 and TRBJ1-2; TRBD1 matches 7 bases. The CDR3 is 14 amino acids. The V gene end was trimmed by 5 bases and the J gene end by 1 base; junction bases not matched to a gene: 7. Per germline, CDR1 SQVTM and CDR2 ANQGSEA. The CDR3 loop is CSVQGGKSNYGYTF. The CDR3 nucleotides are TGCAGCGTTCAGGGGGGGAAGAGTAACTATGGCTACACCTTC.

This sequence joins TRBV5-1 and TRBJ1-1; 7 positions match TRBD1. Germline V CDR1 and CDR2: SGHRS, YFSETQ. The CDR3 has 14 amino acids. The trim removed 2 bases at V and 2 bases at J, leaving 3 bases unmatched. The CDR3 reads CASSFRGTNTEAFF. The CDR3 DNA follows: TGCGCCAGCAGCTTCAGGGGGACAAACACTGAAGCTTTCTTT.

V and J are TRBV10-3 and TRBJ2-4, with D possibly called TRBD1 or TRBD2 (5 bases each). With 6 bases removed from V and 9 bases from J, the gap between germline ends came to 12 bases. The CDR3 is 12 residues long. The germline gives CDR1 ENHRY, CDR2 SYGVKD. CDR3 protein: CAIRGDQGIQYF. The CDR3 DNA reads TGTGCCATCAGGGGGGACCAGGGCATTCAGTACTTC.

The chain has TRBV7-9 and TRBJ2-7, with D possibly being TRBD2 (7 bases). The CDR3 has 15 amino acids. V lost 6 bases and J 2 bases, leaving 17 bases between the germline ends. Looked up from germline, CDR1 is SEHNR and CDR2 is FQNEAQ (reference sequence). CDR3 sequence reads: CASRPPGGVTYEQYF. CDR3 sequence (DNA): TGTGCCAGCAGACCACCGGGGGGCGTGACCTACGAGCAGTACTTC.

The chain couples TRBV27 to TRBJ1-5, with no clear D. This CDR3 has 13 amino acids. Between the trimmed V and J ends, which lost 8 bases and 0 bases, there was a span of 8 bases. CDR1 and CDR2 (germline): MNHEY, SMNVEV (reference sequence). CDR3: CASRSHSNQPQHF. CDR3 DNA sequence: TGTGCCAGCCGATCACATAGCAATCAGCCCCAGCATTTT.

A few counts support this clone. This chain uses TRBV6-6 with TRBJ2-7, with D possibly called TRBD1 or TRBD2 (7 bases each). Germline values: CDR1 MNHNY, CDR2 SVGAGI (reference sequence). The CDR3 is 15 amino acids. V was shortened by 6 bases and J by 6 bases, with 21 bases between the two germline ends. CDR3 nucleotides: TGTGCCAGCAGCAGCCAGGGGGGGCCTGCCTCCGAGCAGTACTTC. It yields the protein CASSSQGGPASEQYF.

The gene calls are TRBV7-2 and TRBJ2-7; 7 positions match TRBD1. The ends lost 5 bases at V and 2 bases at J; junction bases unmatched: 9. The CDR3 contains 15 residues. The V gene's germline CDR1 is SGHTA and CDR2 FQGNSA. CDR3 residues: CASSLGQAEPYEQYF. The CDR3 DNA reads TGTGCCAGCAGCCTCGGACAGGCTGAGCCCTACGAGCAGTACTTC. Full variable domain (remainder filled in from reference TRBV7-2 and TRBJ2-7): GAGVSQSPSNKVTEKGKDVELRCDPISGHTALYWYRQSLGQGLEFLIYFQGNSAPDKSGLPSDRFSAERTGGSVSTLTIQRTQQEDSAVYLCASSLGQAEPYEQYFGPGTRLTVT.

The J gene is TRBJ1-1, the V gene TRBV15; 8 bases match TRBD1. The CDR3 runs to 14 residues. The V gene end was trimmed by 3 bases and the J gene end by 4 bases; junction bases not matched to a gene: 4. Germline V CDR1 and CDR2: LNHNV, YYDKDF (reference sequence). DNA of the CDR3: TGTGCCACCAGCAGGGGACAGGCAGGCACTGAAGCTTTCTTT. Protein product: CATSRGQAGTEAFF.

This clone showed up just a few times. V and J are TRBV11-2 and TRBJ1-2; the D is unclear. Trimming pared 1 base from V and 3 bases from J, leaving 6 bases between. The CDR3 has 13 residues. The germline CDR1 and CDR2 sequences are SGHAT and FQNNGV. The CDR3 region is CASSLGMDYGYTF. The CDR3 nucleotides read TGTGCCAGCAGCTTAGGCATGGACTATGGCTACACCTTC.

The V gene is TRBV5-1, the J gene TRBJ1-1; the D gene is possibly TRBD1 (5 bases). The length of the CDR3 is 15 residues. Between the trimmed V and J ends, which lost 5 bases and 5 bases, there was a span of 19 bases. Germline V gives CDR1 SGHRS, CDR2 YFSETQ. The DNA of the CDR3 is TGCGCCAGCAGTGTACAGGATGGTGGAGGAACTGAAGCTTTCTTT. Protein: CASSVQDGGGTEAFF.

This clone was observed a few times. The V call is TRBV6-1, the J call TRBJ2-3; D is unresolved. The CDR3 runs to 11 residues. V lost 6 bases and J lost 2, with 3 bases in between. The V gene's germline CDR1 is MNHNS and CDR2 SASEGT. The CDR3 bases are TGTGCCAGCAGACTCACAGATACGCAGTATTTT. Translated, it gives CASRLTDTQYF.

The CDR3 bases are TGTGCCAGCAGTTTGTTCCGGGAGGAGACTGAAGCTTTCTTT. As protein: CASSLFREETEAFF. The rearrangement uses TRBV27 and TRBJ1-1, with D unclear. The CDR3 is 14 residues long. V was trimmed by 3 bases and J by 5 bases, leaving 13 bases between them. Germline CDR1 reads MNHEY; CDR2 reads SMNVEV (reference sequence).

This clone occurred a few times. The CDR3 here is CATLDRNRGYGYTF. The CDR3 bases are TGTGCCACCCTCGACAGGAACCGGGGCTATGGCTACACCTTC. The chain joins TRBV28 to TRBJ1-2; a weak D match, TRBD1 (6 bases). CDR1 MDHEN and CDR2 SYDVKM come from the germline V gene. This CDR3 has 14 residues. Trimming shortened V by 10 bases and J by 4 bases, and 19 bases separated the two germline ends.

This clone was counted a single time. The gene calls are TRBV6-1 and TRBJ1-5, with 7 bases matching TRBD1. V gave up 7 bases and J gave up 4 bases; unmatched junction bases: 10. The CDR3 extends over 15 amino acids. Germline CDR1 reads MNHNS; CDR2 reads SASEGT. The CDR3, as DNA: TGTGCCAGCAATGAGGAGGGGGCTGTAAATCAGCCCCAGCATTTT. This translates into CASNEEGAVNQPQHF.

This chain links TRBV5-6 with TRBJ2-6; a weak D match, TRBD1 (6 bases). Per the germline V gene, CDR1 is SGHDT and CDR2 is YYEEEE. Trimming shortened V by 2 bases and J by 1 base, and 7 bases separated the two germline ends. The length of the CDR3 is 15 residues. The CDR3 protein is CASSFTGSGANVLTF. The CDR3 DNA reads TGTGCCAGCAGCTTCACAGGGTCTGGGGCCAACGTCCTGACTTTC.

CDR3 region: CASSQDYRSYEQYF. CDR3 DNA: TGCGCCAGCAGCCAAGATTACCGGTCCTACGAGCAGTACTTC. This chain uses TRBV4-3 with TRBJ2-7; the D is unclear. This CDR3 spans 14 amino acids. Trimming left V 0 bases short and J 1 base short, with 7 bases between. The germline V gene has CDR1 LGHNA and CDR2 YSLEER.

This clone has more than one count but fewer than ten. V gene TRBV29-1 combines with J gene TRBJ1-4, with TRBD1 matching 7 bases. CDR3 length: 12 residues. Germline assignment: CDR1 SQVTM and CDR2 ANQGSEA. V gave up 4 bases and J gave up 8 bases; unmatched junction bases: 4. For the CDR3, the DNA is TGCAGCGTTGGACAGGGAAGGGAAAAACTGTTTTTT. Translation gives CSVGQGREKLFF. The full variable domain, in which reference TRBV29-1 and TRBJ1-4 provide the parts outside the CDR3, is SAVISQKPSRDICQRGTSLTIQCQVDSQVTMMFWYRQQPGQSLTLIATANQGSEATYESGFVIDKFPISRPNLTFSTLTVSNMSPEDSSIYLCSVGQGREKLFFGSGTQLSVL.

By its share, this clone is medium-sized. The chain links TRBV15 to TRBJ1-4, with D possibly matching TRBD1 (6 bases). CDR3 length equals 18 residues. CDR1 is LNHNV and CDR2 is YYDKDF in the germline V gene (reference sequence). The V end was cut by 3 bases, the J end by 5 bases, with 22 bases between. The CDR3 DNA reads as TGTGCCACCAGCAGGACACCCGGACAGAATATGTTCAATGAAAAACTGTTTTTT. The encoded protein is CATSRTPGQNMFNEKLFF. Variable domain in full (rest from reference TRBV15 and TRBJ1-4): DAMVIQNPRYQVTQFGKPVTLSCSQTLNHNVMYWYQQKSSQAPKLLFHYYDKDFNNEADTPDNFQSRRPNTSFCFLDIRSPGLGDTAMYLCATSRTPGQNMFNEKLFFGSGTQLSVL.

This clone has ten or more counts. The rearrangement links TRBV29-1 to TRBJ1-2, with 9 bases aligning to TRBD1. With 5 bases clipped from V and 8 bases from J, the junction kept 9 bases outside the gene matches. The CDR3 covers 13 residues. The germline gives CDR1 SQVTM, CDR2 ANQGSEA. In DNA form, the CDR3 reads TGCAGCGTTTCAACAGGGGGCGCAGGGGGCTACACCTTC. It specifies CSVSTGGAGGYTF.

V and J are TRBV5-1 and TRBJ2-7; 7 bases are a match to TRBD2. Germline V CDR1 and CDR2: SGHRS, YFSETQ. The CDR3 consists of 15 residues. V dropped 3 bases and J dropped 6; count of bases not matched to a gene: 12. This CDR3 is CASSWASGERGEQYF. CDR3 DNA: TGCGCCAGCAGCTGGGCTTCGGGAGAGCGGGGCGAGCAGTACTTC. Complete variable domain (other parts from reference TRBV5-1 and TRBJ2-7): KAGVTQTPRYLIKTRGQQVTLSCSPISGHRSVSWYQQTPGQGLQFLFEYFSETQRNKGNFPGRFSGRQFSNSRSEMNVSTLELGDSALYLCASSWASGERGEQYFGPGTRLTVT.

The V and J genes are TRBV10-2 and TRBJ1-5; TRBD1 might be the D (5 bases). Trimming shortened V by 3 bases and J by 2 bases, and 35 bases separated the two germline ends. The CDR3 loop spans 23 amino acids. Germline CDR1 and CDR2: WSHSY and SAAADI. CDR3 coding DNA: TGCGCCAGCAGTGAAGTTTCGTTCATTGGGGCCCAAAGGCACTCCAGGGGCAATCAGCCCCAGCATTTT. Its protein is CASSEVSFIGAQRHSRGNQPQHF.

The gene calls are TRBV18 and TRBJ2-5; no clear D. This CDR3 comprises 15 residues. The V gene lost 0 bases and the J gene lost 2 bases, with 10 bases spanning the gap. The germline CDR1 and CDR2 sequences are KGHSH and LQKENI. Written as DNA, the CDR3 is TGTGCCAGCTCACCACCGACCCGTCGACAAGAGACCCAGTACTTC. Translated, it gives CASSPPTRRQETQYF.